Reported below is one TCR beta chain. This sample was included in a study of Ad26.COV2.S vaccination and SARS-CoV-2 variants. In the study overall: Dosing was one shot or two shots 56 days apart.

Using immunoSEQ multiplex PCR, the repertoire was profiled, and TCRdb retains in-frame clones only, with some absent. The sample yields a few hundred thousand clones, about 92% seen once. Per germline, CDR1 SGHVS and CDR2 FQNEAQ. V lost 5 bases to trimming and J lost 0 bases; unmatched junction nucleotides: 3. The CDR3 sequence is 15 residues long. Treatment meaning: around 19 received Ad26.COV2.S at low or high dose, single or two shots; roughly five received placebo; per-sample allocation not given. Samples were taken on day 63 after the first vaccine or placebo injection. The starting material was peripheral blood, obtained in a trial of Ad26.COV2.S vaccine versus placebo. The clonotype was recovered from a person aged 18 to 59 who received the Ad26.COV2.S COVID-19 vaccine or a placebo. V usage is TRBV7-8 and J usage is TRBJ2-7, with 11 bases identical to TRBD2. In nucleotides, the CDR3 is TGTGCCAGCAGCGCGACTAGCGGGGCCTCCTACGAGCAGTACTTC. It codes for CASSATSGASYEQYF.